The entry below gives a single T cell receptor (beta chain) sequence along with its context. Its matching antigen is unknown. V trimming: 7 bases; J trimming: 7 bases; junction bases outside the gene matches: 8. There are 14 residues in the CDR3. The sample belongs to a study of CD8 T cells in ankylosing spondylitis. Quantitative 5'-RACE was performed with molecular barcodes, and it yielded the TCR beta libraries. TCRdb itself ran the 5' RACE reads through MiXCR, one entry per CDR3 protein. The profile shows about 400,000 distinct CDR3 sequences, 20% to 25% of them singletons. Findings and caveats of the study: Past research had described some motif variants in reactive arthritis synovial fluid and blood. One TCR beta motif, made up of several highly homologous variants, appeared characteristic of ankylosing spondylitis blood.

This chain links TRBV12-3 or TRBV12-4 with TRBJ2-5; 11 bases match TRBD2. The sequence derives from a male donor with ankylosing spondylitis or in good health (not recorded which). The sequencing sample was made of blood, either unsorted or a sorted T cell fraction (not recorded which). CDR3 protein: CASTLAGGPGTQYF. For the CDR3, the DNA is TGTGCCAGCACGTTAGCGGGGGGGCCTGGGACCCAGTACTTC.